Sequencing of this T cell receptor (beta chain) was carried out in a study of cytomegalovirus exposure and HLA in healthy donors. Germline V CDR1 and CDR2: LNHDA, SQIVND (reference sequence). This CDR3 comprises 13 residues. 60 Vbeta and 13 Jbeta primers were used in PCR. Here immunoSEQ multiplex PCR was the method, and the copy in TCRdb shows in-frame clones only, minus some. The sample yields about 190,000 clones, 75% to 90% seen once. A word on this clone: One end of the junction is discordant with germline, which a read error may explain.

The receptor was isolated from a woman aged 45 to 65 in good health and CMV-seropositive. The chain carries TRBV19 and TRBJ2-1, with TRBD1 matching over 7 bases. Material: PBMCs. The CDR3 here is CASSVDRVDEQFF. Written as DNA, the CDR3 is TGTGCCAGTAGTGTAGACAGGGTGGATGAGCAGTTCTTC.